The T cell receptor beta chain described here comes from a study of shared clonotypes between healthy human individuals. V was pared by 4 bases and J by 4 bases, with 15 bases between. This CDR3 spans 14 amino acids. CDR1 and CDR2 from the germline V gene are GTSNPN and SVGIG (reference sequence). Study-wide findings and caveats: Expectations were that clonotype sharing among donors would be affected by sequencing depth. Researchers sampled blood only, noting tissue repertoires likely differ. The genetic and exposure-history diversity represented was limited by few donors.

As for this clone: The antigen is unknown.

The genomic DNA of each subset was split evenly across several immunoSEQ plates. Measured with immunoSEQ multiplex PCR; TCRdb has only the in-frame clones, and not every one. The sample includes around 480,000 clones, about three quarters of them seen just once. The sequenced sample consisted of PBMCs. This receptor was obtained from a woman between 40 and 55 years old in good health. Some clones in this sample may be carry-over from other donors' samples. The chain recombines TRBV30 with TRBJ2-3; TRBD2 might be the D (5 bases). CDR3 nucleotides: TGTGCCTGGACCCGCGGGCCTCGGGCAGATACGCAGTATTTT. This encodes CAWTRGPRADTQYF.